The 5 T cell receptor beta chains below come from one sample, sequenced in a study of cytomegalovirus exposure and HLA in healthy donors. PCR employed 60 Vbeta and 13 Jbeta primers. Profiling relied on immunoSEQ multiplex PCR, and the TCRdb table lists in-frame clones only, not all of them. Among around 130,000 clones, around 70% were seen once, and the ten largest hold about 2.6%. Sequencing was done on a sample of PBMCs. The receptors shown here come from a woman in her fifties or sixties in good health and CMV-seropositive.

The rearrangement uses TRBV29-1 and TRBJ1-1, with 8 positions matching TRBD1. J was trimmed by 4 bases and V by 7 bases; bases with no gene match: 11. Per germline, CDR1 SQVTM and CDR2 ANQGSEA. This CDR3 is built from 14 residues. The CDR3 DNA sequence: TGCAGCGGCCTGCAGGGGGCAGGGGGCACTGAAGCTTTCTTT. This translates into CSGLQGAGGTEAFF.

This chain uses TRBV29-1 with TRBJ2-2; D unclear. This CDR3 comprises 13 residues. Germline lookup yields CDR1 SQVTM and CDR2 ANQGSEA. Trimming stripped 0 bases from V and 6 bases from J, with 8 bases between. The chain's CDR3 is CSVEEVQSGELFF. The CDR3 DNA is TGCAGCGTTGAAGAGGTCCAGTCCGGGGAGCTGTTTTTT.

This clone has more than one count but fewer than ten. This chain joins TRBV7-9 and TRBJ2-5; TRBD1 matches 10 bases. The J call may be faulty, since TRBJ2-7 better matches the DNA end. Per the germline V gene, CDR1 is SEHNR and CDR2 is FQNEAQ (reference sequence). CDR3 length equals 15 residues. The CDR3 region has the DNA TGTGCCAGCAGTTACGGGACAGGGGCCTCCTACGAGCAGTACTTC. Amino acid sequence: CASSYGTGASYEQYF.

CDR3 DNA: TGTGCCAGCAGTTACTCCCGGGGAGGGCGAACTGAAGCTTTCTTT. It codes for CASSYSRGGRTEAFF. The chain employs TRBV6-5 and TRBJ1-1; no clear D. V shed 0 bases and J shed 5 bases, with 13 bases lying between them. The germline gives CDR1 MNHEY, CDR2 SVGAGI. The CDR3 runs 15 residues.

This chain uses TRBV7-3 with TRBJ2-4; a possible D gene is TRBD2 (6 bases). The V gene's germline CDR1 is SGHTA and CDR2 FQGTGA. V was cut by 5 bases and J by 2 bases, with 13 bases left in between. The CDR3 runs to 15 residues. The CDR3 protein is CASSLNRDSKNIQYF. The CDR3 bases are TGTGCCAGCAGCCTAAACCGGGACTCCAAAAACATTCAGTACTTC.